This T cell receptor (beta chain) came from a study of CD8 T cells in ankylosing spondylitis. Findings and caveats of the study: The authors reported significant enrichment of disease-linked clones in matched ankylosing spondylitis synovial fluid.

This clonotype was seen ten or more times. The antigen remains unidentified. Germline-derived CDR1 and CDR2 are KGHDR and SFDVKD. The CDR3 covers 14 residues. Unmatched junction bases numbered 5, after V lost 3 bases and J lost 7 bases. TCRdb passed the 5' RACE reads through MiXCR, listing each CDR3 protein once. The table has about 310,000 distinct CDR3 sequences, less than 25% seen once. Sequenced: blood, either unsorted or a sorted T cell fraction (not recorded which). This chain uses TRBV24-1 with TRBJ2-4, with 7 bases that match TRBD1. This clonotype originated in a female donor with ankylosing spondylitis or in good health (not recorded which). The CDR3 here is CATSDPGQANIQYF. CDR3 in DNA: TGTGCCACCAGTGATCCCGGACAGGCGAACATTCAGTACTTC.